The 30 T cell receptor beta chains in this list originate from one sample, sequenced in a study of blood T cell repertoires in COVID-19. Clones were sequenced by immunoSEQ multiplex PCR, and TCRdb holds only the in-frame ones, with some missing. Of about 180,000 clones listed, 86% are singletons. The sample was PBMCs or T cells enriched from blood (not recorded which). These receptors were collected from a woman aged 30 to 39 who had recovered from COVID-19.

The V gene is TRBV30, the J gene TRBJ2-2; TRBD2 is a possible D gene (6 bases). The germline V gene has CDR1 GTSNPN and CDR2 SVGIG (reference sequence). The CDR3 extends over 13 amino acids. Trimming pared 4 bases from V and 0 bases from J, leaving 6 bases between. DNA for the CDR3: TGTGCCTGGACTAGCGCGAACACCGGGGAGCTGTTTTTT. It translates to CAWTSANTGELFF.

The rearrangement joins TRBV27 to TRBJ2-7; 14 positions match TRBD2. V shed 1 base and J 3 bases; nucleotides not matched to a gene: 11. Germline CDR1 and CDR2: MNHEY and SMNVEV (reference sequence). The CDR3 is 19 amino acids. CDR3 sequence: CASSLYGTSGSNRGYEQYF. The CDR3 DNA follows: TGTGCCAGCAGTTTATATGGGACTAGCGGGAGTAATCGCGGCTACGAGCAGTACTTC.

The rearrangement uses TRBV5-4 and TRBJ2-3, with 11 bases fitting TRBD2. CDR3 length equals 18 residues. The germline V gene has CDR1 SGHNT and CDR2 YYREEE (reference sequence). V was pared by 2 bases and J by 4 bases, with 12 bases of the junction left unmatched. The CDR3 DNA sequence: TGTGCCAGCAGCTTTGGGACGGAAACTAGCGGGAGTGCAGATACGCAGTATTTT. This encodes CASSFGTETSGSADTQYF.

The sample holds one count of this clone. V usage is TRBV5-1 and J usage is TRBJ2-3, with D possibly matching TRBD1 (6 bases). V was cut by 0 bases and J by 4 bases, with 12 bases left in between. CDR1 SGHRS and CDR2 YFSETQ come from the germline V gene. The CDR3 has 15 amino acids. The CDR3, as DNA: TGCGCCAGCAGCTTGGCACAGGGTGAAGCAGATACGCAGTATTTT. Its translation: CASSLAQGEADTQYF.

The chain links TRBV2 to TRBJ1-5; TRBD1 aligns across 7 bases. CDR1 SNHLY and CDR2 FYNNEI come from the germline V gene. This CDR3 comprises 16 residues. Unmatched junction bases numbered 12, after V lost 6 bases and J lost 4 bases. CDR3 sequence: CASSLADSTGNQPQHF. CDR3 sequence (DNA): TGTGCCAGCAGCCTAGCCGATTCGACAGGGAATCAGCCCCAGCATTTT.

This clone was recorded a few times. The V gene is TRBV5-1, the J gene TRBJ1-5; 9 bases align to TRBD1. The CDR3 sequence is 15 residues long. V was clipped by 5 bases and J by 4 bases; unmatched bases: 7. Germline V gives CDR1 SGHRS, CDR2 YFSETQ. CDR3 loop: CASSWTGAVNQPQHF. CDR3 coding DNA: TGCGCCAGCAGTTGGACAGGGGCGGTTAATCAGCCCCAGCATTTT.

V usage is TRBV7-2 and J usage is TRBJ2-1, with TRBD1 as a possible D gene (6 bases). Germline assignment: CDR1 SGHTA and CDR2 FQGNSA. V dropped 1 base and J dropped 0 bases, with 10 bases sitting between them. This CDR3 comprises 16 residues. CDR3 sequence (DNA): TGTGCCAGCAGCTTAGATTCAGGGGCCTCCTACAATGAGCAGTTCTTC. Its translation is CASSLDSGASYNEQFF.

V gene TRBV27 combines with J gene TRBJ2-1; 7 bases are a match to TRBD2. V trimming: 4 bases; J trimming: 9 bases; junction bases outside the gene matches: 12. The CDR3 runs 15 residues. Germline lookup yields CDR1 MNHEY and CDR2 SMNVEV (reference sequence). Here the CDR3 DNA reads TGTGCCAGCAGTTCCCTGACTGCGGGGGAATTTGAGCAGTTCTTC. Its protein is CASSSLTAGEFEQFF.

This rearrangement joins TRBV5-1 to TRBJ1-2; the match to TRBD1 covers 7 bases. The CDR3 is made up of 18 amino acids. The germline V gene has CDR1 SGHRS and CDR2 YFSETQ. Unmatched junction bases numbered 11, after V lost 0 bases and J lost 0 bases. The CDR3 is CASSLDFYRDRTNYGYTF. The DNA of the CDR3 is TGCGCCAGCAGCTTGGATTTCTACCGGGACAGAACTAACTATGGCTACACCTTC.

J is TRBJ1-3 and V is TRBV9; D is undetermined. This CDR3 contains 13 residues. Germline V gives CDR1 SGDLS, CDR2 YYNGEE. V was cut by 4 bases and J by 3 bases, with 8 bases left in between. This CDR3 reads CASSPSSGNTIYF. CDR3 nucleotides: TGTGCCAGCAGCCCTTCCAGTGGAAACACCATATATTTT.

The chain uses TRBV7-9 and TRBJ2-6; D gene unclear. Germline V lookup: CDR1 SEHNR, CDR2 FQNEAQ (reference sequence). CDR3 size: 14 residues. Trimming took 4 bases from V and 0 from J, leaving 4 bases between them. In DNA form, the CDR3 reads TGTGCCAGCAGCTCCCACTCTGGGGCCAACGTCCTGACTTTC. It codes for CASSSHSGANVLTF. Full variable domain (missing parts from reference TRBV7-9 and TRBJ2-6): DTGVSQNPRHKITKRGQNVTFRCDPISEHNRLYWYRQTLGQGPEFLTYFQNEAQLEKSRLLSDRFSAERPKGSFSTLEIQRTEQGDSAMYLCASSSHSGANVLTFGAGSRLTVL.

The chain joins TRBV5-1 to TRBJ2-3; D may be TRBD1 (6 bases). V was clipped by 6 bases and J by 6 bases, with 20 bases between them. This CDR3 has 15 amino acids. Germline V gene sequence: CDR1 SGHRS, CDR2 YFSETQ. In nucleotides, the CDR3 is TGCGCCAGCACAGAGAATTCAGGGGCGACGGATACGCAGTATTTT. It codes for CASTENSGATDTQYF.

V and J are TRBV6-5 and TRBJ2-7; tentatively, D is TRBD1 (6 bases). Germline V gives CDR1 MNHEY, CDR2 SVGAGI. Deletions cut 8 bases from V and 0 bases from J, with 17 bases between. This CDR3 has 15 residues. The CDR3 sequence: CASGPSRGNSYEQYF. The CDR3 DNA reads TGTGCCAGCGGCCCTTCCAGGGGTAACTCCTACGAGCAGTACTTC.

The V gene is TRBV5-6, the J gene TRBJ2-7, with a possible D match to TRBD1 (5 bases). Trimming shortened V by 4 bases and J by 3 bases, and 11 bases separated the two germline ends. CDR3 length: 13 amino acids. Germline CDR1 reads SGHDT; CDR2 reads YYEEEE. The CDR3 is CASSTGQDYEQYF. CDR3 DNA: TGTGCCAGCAGCACCGGACAAGACTACGAGCAGTACTTC.

This clone was observed a handful of times. CDR3 nucleotides: TGTGCCAGCAGTGAACCGGGACAGGGGGATCATCAGCCCCAGCATTTT. Its protein product is CASSEPGQGDHQPQHF. This rearrangement joins TRBV6-1 to TRBJ1-5, with 11 bases aligning to TRBD1. The V and J ends lost 2 bases and 5 bases, in that order; junction bases with no gene match: 5. This CDR3 has 16 residues. Germline-derived CDR1 and CDR2 are MNHNS and SASEGT.

This chain links TRBV5-1 with TRBJ1-6; no clear D. Germline V gene lookup returns CDR1 SGHRS and CDR2 YFSETQ. The CDR3 spans 13 residues. V was pared by 1 base and J by 15 bases, with 14 bases between. The CDR3 DNA reads TGCGCCAGCAGCTTGTTTCCACTCGCGGGCCTCCACTTT. Translating gives CASSLFPLAGLHF.

This clone was recorded a few times. This chain joins TRBV9 and TRBJ1-6; D possibly corresponds to TRBD1 (5 bases). The CDR3 loop spans 15 amino acids. V lost 4 bases and J 7 bases, leaving 15 bases between the germline ends. Germline CDR1 reads SGDLS; CDR2 reads YYNGEE. In DNA, the CDR3 is TGTGCCAGCAGCATTCAAGCAGGGCGGAATTCACCCCTCCACTTT. Amino acids: CASSIQAGRNSPLHF.

The chain is built from TRBV27 and TRBJ1-1; D remains ambiguous. This CDR3 comprises 12 residues. CDR1 is MNHEY and CDR2 is SMNVEV in the germline V gene (reference sequence). Trimming took off 6 bases at V and 0 bases at J, with 5 bases between the two ends. This chain's CDR3 is CASRRLNTEAFF. CDR3 in DNA: TGTGCCAGCAGGCGATTGAACACTGAAGCTTTCTTT.

This clone has just one count. The genes are TRBV12-3 or TRBV12-4 and TRBJ1-3; D remains unclear. The CDR3 runs to 11 residues. V was pared by 4 bases and J by 7 bases, with 5 bases between. The CDR3 region is CASSSRNTIYF. The CDR3 nucleotides are TGTGCCAGCAGTTCGCGGAACACCATATATTTT.

This clone was seen more than once but under ten times. CDR3 bases: TGTGCCAGCAGTGAAAGCGGCGCGGGCACCGGGGAGCTGTTTTTT. It codes for CASSESGAGTGELFF. The chain is built from TRBV2 and TRBJ2-2; tentative D call: TRBD2 (5 bases). The CDR3 has 15 amino acids. V was clipped by 2 bases and J by 4 bases, with 11 bases between them. Per the germline V gene, CDR1 is SNHLY and CDR2 is FYNNEI.

The V and J genes are TRBV6-5 and TRBJ2-2; D unclear. The CDR3 has 12 residues. The V and J ends lost 6 bases and 5 bases respectively, with 7 bases between them. The germline gives CDR1 MNHEY, CDR2 SVGAGI. CDR3 in amino acids: CASSPSTGELFF. The CDR3 region has the DNA TGTGCCAGCAGCCCGAGTACCGGGGAGCTGTTTTTT.

V usage is TRBV28 and J usage is TRBJ2-3; D is undetermined. Per germline, CDR1 MDHEN and CDR2 SYDVKM. The germline V and J ends were trimmed by 5 bases and 2 bases, with 11 bases remaining between them. This CDR3 is built from 14 residues. The CDR3 spells CASSMRQSTDTQYF. The CDR3 DNA follows: TGTGCCAGCAGTATGAGACAATCCACAGATACGCAGTATTTT.

The chain is built from TRBV7-9 and TRBJ2-2, with D possibly TRBD2 on 6 matching bases. The germline V and J ends were trimmed by 3 bases and 7 bases, with 9 bases remaining between them. The germline CDR1 and CDR2 sequences are SEHNR and FQNEAQ (reference sequence). CDR3 length: 13 amino acids. CDR3 sequence (DNA): TGTGCCAGCAGCTTGACGGGACTCGGGGAGCTGTTTTTT. Its protein product is CASSLTGLGELFF.

This rearrangement joins TRBV6-5 to TRBJ2-5; 9 nucleotides match TRBD1. Looked up from germline, CDR1 is MNHEY and CDR2 is SVGAGI. The CDR3 has 14 residues. J was trimmed by 5 bases and V by 5 bases; bases with no gene match: 6. Written as DNA, the CDR3 is TGTGCCAGCAGTACTGGGACAGGGCAGGAGACCCAGTACTTC. This gives the protein CASSTGTGQETQYF.

The chain recombines TRBV5-4 with TRBJ1-1; 7 bases agree with TRBD1. The CDR3 is made up of 14 amino acids. Trimming removed 4 bases from V and 1 base from J; junction bases left unmatched: 4. Germline CDR1 SGHNT, CDR2 YYREEE (reference sequence). The CDR3 DNA is TGTGCCAGCAGCGTGGGACAGAAGAACACTGAAGCTTTCTTT. Translation gives CASSVGQKNTEAFF.

The rearrangement joins TRBV6-1 to TRBJ1-1, with 9 bases lining up with TRBD1. With V trimmed by 2 bases and J by 1 base, 5 bases remained unmatched. Looked up from germline, CDR1 is MNHNS and CDR2 is SASEGT. CDR3 length: 16 amino acids. The CDR3 DNA is TGTGCCAGCAGTGAATCCATGGGACAGGGGAACACTGAAGCTTTCTTT. This encodes CASSESMGQGNTEAFF.

This chain connects TRBV7-9 to TRBJ2-1; no reliable D call. CDR1 is SEHNR, CDR2 FQNEAQ, per germline (reference sequence). V lost 1 base and J lost 9, with 16 bases in between. The CDR3 covers 15 residues. The DNA for the CDR3 is TGTGCCAGCAGCTTAGACCTTAGGTGGGCAAGTGAGCAGTTCTTC. Encoded protein: CASSLDLRWASEQFF.

The chain carries TRBV28 and TRBJ1-1; tentative D call: TRBD1 (6 bases). Germline CDR1 and CDR2: MDHEN and SYDVKM. The CDR3 spans 15 residues. V lost 4 bases, J lost 5 bases, and 17 bases lay in between. The CDR3 sequence is CASSSSITGLTEAFF. The CDR3 coding sequence is TGTGCCAGCAGTTCGTCTATCACAGGGCTTACTGAAGCTTTCTTT.

The gene calls are TRBV7-9 and TRBJ1-2, with D unclear. This CDR3 spans 15 amino acids. V lost 5 bases to trimming and J lost 4 bases, with 17 bases between them. CDR1 is SEHNR, CDR2 FQNEAQ, per germline (reference sequence). CDR3 sequence: CASSPGNPEIYGYTF. CDR3 nucleotides: TGTGCCAGCAGCCCGGGGAATCCTGAAATCTATGGCTACACCTTC.

This clone has only one observation. The gene calls are TRBV4-1 and TRBJ2-2; D is ambiguous. V gave up 4 bases and J gave up 2 bases, with 8 bases separating them. The CDR3 has 14 residues. Germline values: CDR1 MGHRA, CDR2 YSYEKL. The CDR3 bases are TGCGCCAGCAGCCGCCGGGTCAACACCGGGGAGCTGTTTTTT. As protein: CASSRRVNTGELFF.